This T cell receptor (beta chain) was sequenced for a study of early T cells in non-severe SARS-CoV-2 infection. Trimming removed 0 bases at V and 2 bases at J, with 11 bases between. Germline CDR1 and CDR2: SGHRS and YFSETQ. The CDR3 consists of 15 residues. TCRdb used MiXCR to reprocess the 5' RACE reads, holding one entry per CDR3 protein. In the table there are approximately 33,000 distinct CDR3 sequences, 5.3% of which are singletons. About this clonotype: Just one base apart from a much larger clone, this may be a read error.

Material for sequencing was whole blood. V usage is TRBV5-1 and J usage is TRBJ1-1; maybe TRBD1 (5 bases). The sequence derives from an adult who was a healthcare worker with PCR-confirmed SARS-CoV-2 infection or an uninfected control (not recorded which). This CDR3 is CASSLEGRKNTEAFF. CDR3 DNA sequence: TGCGCCAGCAGCTTGGAGGGACGGAAAAACACTGAAGCTTTCTTT.